This is a list of T cell receptor beta chains from one sample in a study of T cell changes during pregnancy in multiple sclerosis. Measured with immunoSEQ multiplex PCR; TCRdb has only the in-frame clones, and not every one. The sample includes under 65,000 clones, more than 90% of them seen just once. Material: peripheral blood, obtained after pregnancy. The receptors come from a female donor in good health, enrolled as a control in a pregnancy study. CDR3s include the opening cysteine and the closing phenylalanine or tryptophan. The order of the fields is J gene, clone size, D gene, V gene, CDR3 protein, CDR3 DNA. The D gene is left open where the match is weak. Not every row has a clone size; where given, it reads once, few, many or a size class.

TRBJ1-5 | NA | TRBD1 | TRBV27 | CASSPGTGGRMSQPQHF | TGTGCCAGCAGCCCCGGGACAGGGGGCCGTATGAGTCAGCCCCAGCATTTT
TRBJ1-3 | NA | TRBD1 | TRBV6-5 | CASSRTGGTLDTIYF | TGTGCCAGCAGTCGGACAGGGGGCACTCTGGACACCATATATTTT
TRBJ2-7 | NA | TRBD1 | TRBV12-5 | CASGFDRGSYEQYF | TGTGCTAGTGGTTTCGACAGGGGGTCCTACGAGCAGTACTTC
TRBJ2-3 | NA | NA | TRBV7-6 | CASSLAAPAAITDTQYF | TGTGCCAGCAGCTTAGCAGCGCCGGCGGCTATCACAGATACGCAGTATTTT
TRBJ1-6 | NA | NA | TRBV6-5 | CASSYRLRTNSPLHF | TGTGCCAGCAGTTATAGACTCCGTACAAATTCACCCCTCCACTTT
TRBJ1-2 | NA | NA | TRBV4-3 | CASSPTPAGQPKEGGYTF | TGCGCCAGCAGCCCGACTCCTGCGGGGCAGCCAAAGGAAGGTGGCTACACCTTC
TRBJ2-1 | NA | TRBD1 | TRBV27 | CASSLFYRGRGNEQFF | TGTGCCAGCAGTTTATTCTACAGGGGGCGGGGGAATGAGCAGTTCTTC
TRBJ2-7 | NA | NA | TRBV5-1 | CASSLVSYEQYF | TGCGCCAGCAGCTTGGTTAGCTACGAGCAGTACTTC
TRBJ2-7 | once | TRBD2 | TRBV6-1 | CATSGGEQYF | TGTGCCACGTCGGGGGGCGAGCAGTACTTC
TRBJ1-2 | NA | NA | TRBV19 | CASRGAHNYGYTF | TGTGCCAGTAGGGGGGCCCATAACTATGGCTACACCTTC
TRBJ1-2 | NA | NA | TRBV7-9 | CASLGSEGGYTF | TGTGCCAGCTTGGGGAGTGAGGGTGGCTACACCTTC
TRBJ2-1 | NA | NA | TRBV19 | CASSLRTKNNEQFF | TGTGCCAGTAGTCTCCGGACAAAAAACAATGAGCAGTTCTTC
TRBJ1-4 | NA | TRBD1 | TRBV18 | CASSPQGAGGGEKLFF | TGTGCCAGCTCACCACAGGGGGCAGGAGGGGGTGAAAAACTGTTTTTT
TRBJ1-1 | NA | NA | TRBV6-5 | CASSYRRGQNTEAFF | TGTGCCAGCAGTTACCGCCGCGGCCAGAACACTGAAGCTTTCTTT
TRBJ2-3 | NA | TRBD2 | TRBV15 | CATSFQRGGNTDTQYF | TGTGCCACCAGCTTTCAGCGGGGGGGAAACACAGATACGCAGTATTTT
TRBJ2-3 | NA | TRBD2 | TRBV19 | CASGNGGGSTDTQYF | TGTGCCAGTGGAAACGGGGGGGGTAGCACAGATACGCAGTATTTT
TRBJ2-5 | NA | NA | TRBV7-9 | CASSSRGARVETQYF | TGTGCCAGCAGCTCCCGGGGAGCGCGGGTGGAGACCCAGTACTTC
TRBJ2-1 | NA | NA | TRBV18 | CASSDGQRLNEQFF | TGTGCCAGCTCAGACGGACAGCGGTTGAATGAGCAGTTCTTC
TRBJ1-6 | NA | NA | TRBV7-2 | CASSFTGRSYNSPLHF | TGTGCCAGCAGCTTTACAGGGCGCTCCTATAATTCACCCCTCCACTTT
TRBJ1-5 | NA | NA | TRBV4-1 | CASSQEQLNQPQHF | TGCGCCAGCAGCCAAGAACAGCTTAATCAGCCCCAGCATTTT
TRBJ2-3 | NA | TRBD1 | TRBV5-1 | CASSITGGRTDTQYF | TGCGCCAGCAGCATCACAGGGGGTCGCACAGATACGCAGTATTTT
TRBJ2-2 | NA | TRBD1 | TRBV7-7 | CASSPRGQGATGELFF | TGTGCTAGCAGCCCGAGGGGACAGGGGGCCACCGGGGAGCTGTTTTTT
TRBJ1-2 | NA | NA | TRBV5-4 | CASSSFGAGTLLF | NA
TRBJ2-7 | NA | NA | TRBV5-5 | CASSRQIGGTYEQYF | TGTGCCAGCAGCCGTCAGATTGGGGGGACCTACGAGCAGTACTTC
TRBJ2-2 | once | NA | TRBV18 | CASSPGQGSDTGELFF | TGTGCCAGCTCACCCGGGCAGGGATCAGACACCGGGGAGCTGTTTTTT
TRBJ1-5 | NA | TRBD1 | TRBV6-5 | CASSSTGGRLQPQHF | TGTGCCAGCAGTTCAACAGGGGGCAGGCTGCAGCCCCAGCATTTT